This TCR beta chain comes out of a study of blood T cells in healthy people across ages (dated by TCRdb to between 2015 and 2016). For the wider study: In model experiments, template switching captured about one uniquely barcoded TCR beta cDNA molecule for every two T cells. Age-related changes in TCR beta repertoire diversity were measured in the study by deep sequencing normalized with unique cDNA molecular identifiers. Donors were grouped into four age groups: young (average 16 years), middle-aged (about 40), aged (around 60) and long-lived (around 80). To avoid experimental bias, donors of different ages were distributed randomly across sequencing lanes. Two additional independent replicas of 1 million unique cDNA reads from the same blood draw were analyzed for two donors (one aged 18 to 30 and one aged 80 or older).

Notes on this clonotype: This receptor's antigen is unknown. No quality values exist for individual bases; no much larger clone is one base distant.

The donors were roughly 38 Caucasian individuals from Russia, aged roughly 6 to 90 years, who were systemically healthy. Roughly 10 milliliters of peripheral blood were collected from each donor into EDTA-treated Vacutainer tubes. Ficoll-Paque density-gradient centrifugation was used to isolate PBMCs, with at least 6 million per sample. Trizol reagent was used to extract total RNA from the PBMCs, yielding at least 6 micrograms per sample. Naive CD45RAhigh/CD27high T cell percentages were measured by flow cytometry on a PBMC aliquot from every donor. Receptors were amplified or captured by 5' RACE. The sample was run on an Illumina HiSeq 2500. A second about 6 to 11 cycle PCR used a sample-barcoded 5' primer and a J-beta primer mix. A template-switch 5' adaptor carrying 12 random nucleotides introduced a unique molecular identifier onto each TCR beta cDNA molecule. Each sample yielded at least 2.5 million CDR3-containing paired-end reads. First-strand cDNA was synthesized from all RNA with the Mint cDNA synthesis kit, primed by a TRBC-specific oligonucleotide. Following uracil-DNA glycosylase treatment, all cDNA underwent a first 18-cycle PCR with the universal primers M1SS and BC2_uni_R. As for how the authors treated the data: Each sample was normalized by randomly selecting 1 million high-quality reads, each carrying a distinct molecular identifier. Instead of being binned into consensus sequences, reads that shared molecular identifiers were thrown out. MiTCR, with a Q25 quality threshold and the strictest error-elimination algorithm, was used for CDR3 identification, clonotype clustering and error correction. A nonparametric unseen species model using Euler transformation provided a lower-bound estimate of total TCR beta diversity. TCRdb redid the processing of the public reads, applying fastp at Q25 and MiXCR, and retained in-frame beta chains. CDR3 protein duplicates are merged, each entry listing the most common genes and DNA. Here the V and J calls rest on TCRdb's processing, not on the authors' analysis. Present in this sample are 1.5 million to 2 million distinct CDR3 sequences, roughly 50% of which were seen just once. The leading ten clones occupy 2.1% of the sample.

On the study overall, not on this receptor specifically: Total diversity estimates from one million sequenced T cells were considered lower bounds and underestimates. Because the CMV infection status of the donors was unknown, age-related changes in expanded clonotypes may potentially have been confounded. The percentage of naive T cells measured by flow cytometry correlated strongly with observed TCR beta diversity. The long-lived group showed more naive CD4+ T cells, fewer expanded clones and increased TCR diversity than the aged group, suggesting age selection. As age increased, observed TCR beta diversity per million T cells dropped in a roughly linear way, and a significant reduction was already evident by age 40. Since profiling was done on bulk unsorted PBMCs, naive and antigen-experienced compartments could not be conclusively compared.

For CDR1 and CDR2, the germline V gene lists LGHNA and YNFKEQ. For this chain, trimming is 4 bases at the V end and 0 bases at the J end, and the number of junction bases without a gene match is 13. The CDR3 contains 18 residues, cysteine and phenylalanine counted. Only the CDR3 part of the read is kept: 54 bases, read in frame from the first base. Recombination joined TRBV4-2 with TRBJ2-3; 7 central nucleotides agree with TRBD1. The TCR comes from a middle-aged woman in good health. Sequencing used blood. The CDR3 region: CASSPNYHQGVSTDTQYF. The nucleotide sequence reads TGTGCCAGCAGCCCAAATTATCATCAGGGGGTGAGCACAGATACGCAGTATTTT.